The 21 T cell receptor beta chains reported below all come from one sample, sequenced in a study of CD8+ T cells in alopecia areata. As to treatment: oral pan-JAK inhibitor, 5-10 mg twice daily. Sequencing templates came from extracted RNA that was reverse transcribed into cDNA. This table comes from immunoSEQ multiplex PCR, and its TCRdb copy is limited to in-frame clones, with some not included. The sample includes 150,000 to 200,000 clones, under 70% of them seen just once. The source was CD4+ T cells sorted from blood, collected at week 4, from a patient treated with tofacitinib. These receptors came from a human donor with alopecia areata.

The rearrangement joins TRBV29-1 to TRBJ2-3; the match to TRBD1 covers 7 bases. CDR1 is SQVTM and CDR2 is ANQGSEA in the germline V gene. The CDR3 sequence is 14 residues long. The junction had 7 bases not matched to a gene; V was cut back by 5 bases and J by 2 bases. The CDR3 region has the DNA TGCAGCGTTACAGGGGCAAGCTACACAGATACGCAGTATTTT. Protein product: CSVTGASYTDTQYF.

This clone was found a few times. V is TRBV29-1 and J is TRBJ2-7; 7 bases agree with TRBD2. CDR1 SQVTM and CDR2 ANQGSEA come from the germline V gene. J was trimmed by 5 bases and V by 4 bases; bases with no gene match: 5. This CDR3 spans 12 amino acids. In DNA form, the CDR3 reads TGCAGCGTTGCCACTAGCGTCCACGAGCAGTACTTC. Encoded protein: CSVATSVHEQYF.

V is TRBV4-1 and J is TRBJ2-5; no firm D call. CDR1 and CDR2 from the germline V gene are MGHRA and YSYEKL. V lost 4 bases and J lost 5, with 11 bases in between. The CDR3 spans 13 residues. The CDR3 bases are TGCGCCAGCAGCCTCCTACCGGCCGAGACCCAGTACTTC. Protein sequence: CASSLLPAETQYF.

This clone was recorded a few times. This chain links TRBV29-1 with TRBJ2-3; possible D gene TRBD2, 5 bases. Germline V gene sequence: CDR1 SQVTM, CDR2 ANQGSEA. V shed 7 bases and J shed 6 bases, with 11 bases lying between them. This CDR3 has 11 amino acids. The CDR3 protein is CSETKPDTQYF. The CDR3 region has the DNA TGCAGCGAGACTAAACCGGATACGCAGTATTTT.

This sequence joins TRBV7-7 and TRBJ2-2; D remains unclear. This CDR3 is 13 amino acids long. Germline V gene data show CDR1 as SSHAT and CDR2 as FNYEAQ (reference sequence). This CDR3 is CAQLHANTGELFF. Here the CDR3 DNA reads TGTGCTCAATTACATGCGAACACCGGGGAGCTGTTTTTT.

This clone turned up a few times. This chain links TRBV27 with TRBJ2-3, with a tentative D call TRBD2 (6 bases). This CDR3 spans 12 amino acids. Germline assignment: CDR1 MNHEY and CDR2 SMNVEV (reference sequence). The V end lost 5 bases, the J end lost 9 bases, and 12 bases lay between the germline ends. Written as DNA, the CDR3 is TGTGCCAGCAGTCGGGGAGGTATCACGCAGTATTTT. It yields the protein CASSRGGITQYF.

The chain employs TRBV6-5 and TRBJ1-2; D is unclear. V gave up 4 bases and J gave up 4 bases, with 7 bases separating them. CDR3 length equals 12 residues. The germline V gene encodes CDR1 MNHEY and CDR2 SVGAGI. CDR3 DNA sequence: TGTGCCAGCAGTTCCACTAGCTATGGCTACACCTTC. Translated: CASSSTSYGYTF.

The chain recombines TRBV7-9 with TRBJ1-1; D is unclear. Looked up from germline, CDR1 is SEHNR and CDR2 is FQNEAQ (reference sequence). The CDR3 is 14 amino acids. Trimming cost V 0 bases and J 2 bases, with 7 bases left between them. The CDR3 sequence: CASSLAARNTEAFF. Here the CDR3 DNA reads TGTGCCAGCAGCTTAGCAGCTAGAAACACTGAAGCTTTCTTT. The full variable domain, completed using reference TRBV7-9 and TRBJ1-1, is DTGVSQNPRHKITKRGQNVTFRCDPISEHNRLYWYRQTLGQGPEFLTYFQNEAQLEKSRLLSDRFSAERPKGSFSTLEIQRTEQGDSAMYLCASSLAARNTEAFFGQGTRLTVV.

The chain uses TRBV27 and TRBJ1-1, with D hard to call. Germline CDR1 MNHEY, CDR2 SMNVEV (reference sequence). Trimming took off 6 bases at V and 0 bases at J, with 11 bases between the two ends. This CDR3 spans 14 amino acids. CDR3 protein: CASRLRRLNTEAFF. CDR3 coding DNA: TGTGCCAGCAGGCTCAGGCGACTGAACACTGAAGCTTTCTTT.

The chain uses TRBV6-5 and TRBJ2-4, with 7 bases lining up with TRBD2. Germline lookup yields CDR1 MNHEY and CDR2 SVGAGI. After removal of 0 bases from V and 1 base from J, the junction contained 3 bases not matched to a gene. The CDR3 consists of 16 residues. The CDR3: CASSYSAGEAKNIQYF. The CDR3 DNA is TGTGCCAGCAGTTACTCGGCGGGGGAGGCCAAAAACATTCAGTACTTC.

Notes on this clone: Other DNA sequences in this sample translate to the same CDR3. V gene TRBV29-1 combines with J gene TRBJ2-3; D remains unclear. CDR1 is SQVTM and CDR2 is ANQGSEA in the germline V gene. The ends were cut back, 6 bases at V and 1 base at J, with 5 bases in the middle. The CDR3 length is 11 residues. The CDR3 DNA follows: TGCAGCGTAACAGGCACAGATACGCAGTATTTT. This sequence encodes CSVTGTDTQYF.

About this clone itself: This same CDR3 is encoded by further DNA sequences in the sample. The chain recombines TRBV30 with TRBJ2-7, with a tentative D call TRBD2 (6 bases). This CDR3 has 14 residues. Germline V gene data show CDR1 as GTSNPN and CDR2 as SVGIG (reference sequence). V lost 0 bases and J 0 bases, leaving 9 bases between the germline ends. The DNA of the CDR3 is TGTGCCTGGAGTGTCGGGGGATCCTCCTACGAGCAGTACTTC. Translation: CAWSVGGSSYEQYF.

The chain has TRBV29-1 and TRBJ2-2; D tentatively reads TRBD1 or TRBD2 (7 bases each). The V end was cut by 6 bases, the J end by 9 bases, with 17 bases between. CDR3 length equals 13 residues. CDR1 is SQVTM, CDR2 ANQGSEA, per germline. The CDR3 spells CSVQRAGQWELFF. CDR3 in DNA: TGCAGCGTGCAAAGAGCGGGACAGTGGGAGCTGTTTTTT.

V is TRBV6-5 and J is TRBJ1-1, with D perhaps TRBD1 (6 bases). The length of the CDR3 is 16 residues. CDR1 and CDR2 from the germline V gene are MNHEY and SVGAGI. V was cut by 0 bases and J by 0 bases, with 11 bases left in between. The CDR3 is CASSYSSGVLNTEAFF. DNA of the CDR3: TGTGCCAGCAGTTACTCGTCAGGGGTATTGAACACTGAAGCTTTCTTT.

Worth noting for this clone: At one boundary the junction diverges from the germline segment, which might be a read error. The chain combines TRBV10-3 with TRBJ1-2; tentatively, D is TRBD1 (5 bases). The CDR3 is 15 amino acids. The germline V gene has CDR1 ENHRY and CDR2 SYGVKD. CDR3 loop: CASSFSRVQGYGYTF. The CDR3 DNA is TGTGCCAGCAGTTTTTCAAGGGTCCAGGGCTATGGCTACACCTTC.

The V gene is TRBV9, the J gene TRBJ2-1; 8 nucleotides align to TRBD2. The V gene end was trimmed by 0 bases and the J gene end by 9 bases; junction bases not matched to a gene: 2. The CDR3 loop spans 13 amino acids. The germline CDR1 and CDR2 sequences are SGDLS and YYNGEE. The CDR3 is CASSVAGGLEQFF. In DNA, the CDR3 is TGTGCCAGCAGCGTAGCGGGGGGGCTTGAGCAGTTCTTC. Supplemented by reference TRBV9 and TRBJ2-1, the full variable domain reads DSGVTQTPKHLITATGQRVTLRCSPRSGDLSVYWYQQSLDQGLQFLIQYYNGEERAKGNILERFSAQQFPDLHSELNLSSLELGDSALYFCASSVAGGLEQFFGPGTRLTVL.

This chain connects TRBV30 to TRBJ2-4, with 10 positions matching TRBD1. The CDR3 spans 13 residues. The germline V gene has CDR1 GTSNPN and CDR2 SVGIG (reference sequence). V lost 5 bases, J lost 5 bases, and 3 bases stayed unmatched. CDR3 in amino acids: CAWRGTGENIQYF. The DNA for the CDR3 is TGTGCCTGGCGCGGGACAGGGGAAAACATTCAGTACTTC.

The chain links TRBV29-1 to TRBJ1-5; a possible D gene is TRBD1 (5 bases). Germline values: CDR1 SQVTM, CDR2 ANQGSEA. This CDR3 region has 13 residues. V was pared by 4 bases and J by 6 bases, with 13 bases between. This CDR3 is CSVGKRDGQPQHF. Written as DNA, the CDR3 is TGCAGCGTTGGGAAACGGGACGGTCAGCCCCAGCATTTT.

This clone appeared once. The chain combines TRBV9 with TRBJ2-7, with D perhaps matching TRBD2 (5 bases). The CDR3 extends over 14 amino acids. Germline CDR1 SGDLS, CDR2 YYNGEE. Trimming removed 6 bases at V and 2 bases at J, with 15 bases between. CDR3 nucleotides: TGTGCCAGCACCCCTGGACTCACGACCTACGAGCAGTACTTC. Encoded protein: CASTPGLTTYEQYF.

This chain links TRBV30 with TRBJ2-1; D remains unclear. Germline loops: CDR1 GTSNPN, CDR2 SVGIG (reference sequence). With 5 bases removed from V and 5 bases from J, the gap between germline ends came to 16 bases. This CDR3 has 14 residues. CDR3 sequence reads: CAWVKQISDNEQFF. The CDR3 nucleotides are TGTGCCTGGGTAAAACAGATATCGGACAATGAGCAGTTCTTC. Supplemented by reference TRBV30 and TRBJ2-1, the full variable domain reads SQTIHQWPATLVQPVGSPLSLECTVEGTSNPNLYWYRQAAGRGLQLLFYSVGIGQISSEVPQNLSASRPQDRQFILSSKKLLLSDSGFYLCAWVKQISDNEQFFGPGTRLTVL.

Many counts were recorded for this clone. V and J are TRBV6-5 and TRBJ2-7, with D possibly being TRBD1 (5 bases). This CDR3 region has 15 residues. Germline loops: CDR1 MNHEY, CDR2 SVGAGI. The V gene lost 2 bases and the J gene lost 0 bases, with 11 bases spanning the gap. DNA of the CDR3: TGTGCCAGCAGTTACCAGGACAACCCCTCCTACGAGCAGTACTTC. Translated, it gives CASSYQDNPSYEQYF.